These 21 T cell receptor beta chains were all obtained from the same sample, sequenced in a study of T cell responses to AZD1222 COVID-19 vaccine. TCRdb keeps only in-frame clones here, not all; method: immunoSEQ multiplex PCR. The sample records roughly 150,000 clones, approximately 93% being singletons. The sample here was peripheral blood, taken 28 days after the second AZD1222 dose. Receptors originate from an adult who received the AZD1222 COVID-19 vaccine.

This clone was seen a few times. The rearrangement uses TRBV18 and TRBJ1-2, with D possibly matching TRBD1 (5 bases). This CDR3 is built from 15 residues. The germline V gene encodes CDR1 KGHSH and CDR2 LQKENI. Between the trimmed V and J ends, which lost 0 bases and 4 bases, there was a span of 12 bases. The CDR3 is CASSPPETGGYGYTF. CDR3 sequence (DNA): TGTGCCAGCTCACCACCAGAAACGGGGGGCTATGGCTACACCTTC.

The chain links TRBV12-3 or TRBV12-4 to TRBJ1-1; no clear D gene. The CDR3 sequence is 12 residues long. Trimming removed 1 base from V and 7 bases from J, with 7 bases in between. The DNA for the CDR3 is TGTGCCAGCAGTTTAGGCCGTAGTGAAGCTTTCTTT. Translating it yields CASSLGRSEAFF.

The chain has TRBV7-3 and TRBJ2-3; D unclear. The CDR3 has 13 amino acids. The V end lost 8 bases, the J end lost 2 bases, and 11 bases lay between the germline ends. Germline V CDR1 and CDR2: SGHTA, FQGTGA. This CDR3 is CASGGGPTDTQYF. Written as DNA, the CDR3 is TGTGCCAGCGGCGGCGGTCCCACAGATACGCAGTATTTT.

The CDR3 region is CAHASGGRDYEQYF. The CDR3 DNA is TGTGCCCATGCCAGCGGGGGTCGCGACTACGAGCAGTACTTC. V and J are TRBV11-3 and TRBJ2-7, with TRBD2 matching over 8 bases. Germline V gene sequence: CDR1 SGHNT, CDR2 YENEEA. This CDR3 is built from 14 residues. The V and J ends lost 11 bases and 3 bases, in that order; junction bases with no gene match: 12.

V is TRBV13 and J is TRBJ1-1; D uncertain. Trimming shortened V by 4 bases and J by 1 base, and 10 bases separated the two germline ends. The CDR3 sequence is 14 residues long. In germline, CDR1 is PRHDT, CDR2 FYEKMQ (reference sequence). The CDR3 sequence: CASSSGSGNTEAFF. Here the CDR3 DNA reads TGTGCCAGCAGCTCCGGGTCGGGGAACACTGAAGCTTTCTTT.

The CDR3 loop is CASSPGTSGGSYNEQFF. DNA of the CDR3: TGCGCCAGCAGCCCAGGGACTAGCGGGGGGTCCTACAATGAGCAGTTCTTC. The V and J genes are TRBV5-1 and TRBJ2-1; TRBD2 agrees at 15 bases. This CDR3 region has 17 residues. V lost 4 bases to trimming and J lost 1 base; unmatched junction nucleotides: 3. CDR1 and CDR2 from the germline V gene are SGHRS and YFSETQ.

J is TRBJ1-1 and V is TRBV2; D might be TRBD1 (6 bases). The V gene's germline CDR1 is SNHLY and CDR2 FYNNEI. The CDR3 runs to 12 residues. V lost 5 bases, J lost 11 bases, and 15 bases lay in between. DNA for the CDR3: TGTGCCAGCAGTTCCGCAGGGGAGGCGGCTTTCTTT. Translating gives CASSSAGEAAFF.

The rearrangement joins TRBV20-1 to TRBJ1-2, with 8 bases matching TRBD1. This CDR3 spans 15 amino acids. V was pared by 3 bases and J by 3 bases, with 9 bases of the junction left unmatched. The V gene's germline CDR1 is DFQATT and CDR2 SNEGSKA (reference sequence). CDR3 DNA sequence: TGCAGTGCTAGTCAAGGACAGGGTGTGTACTATGGCTACACCTTC. It is translated as CSASQGQGVYYGYTF.

In DNA, the CDR3 is TGCGCCAGCAGCTTGGTTGTAGCGGGAGACCCGCAGTACTTC. Translated, it gives CASSLVVAGDPQYF. V is TRBV5-1 and J is TRBJ2-5; 9 bases agree with TRBD2. The length of the CDR3 is 14 residues. Germline lookup yields CDR1 SGHRS and CDR2 YFSETQ. V was pared by 0 bases and J by 11 bases, with 8 bases of the junction left unmatched.

V and J are TRBV5-1 and TRBJ1-4; TRBD1 matches 8 bases. The CDR3 length is 14 residues. The trim removed 3 bases at V and 8 bases at J, leaving 6 bases unmatched. CDR1 is SGHRS and CDR2 is YFSETQ in the germline V gene. The CDR3 nucleotides read TGCGCCAGCAGCTCAACAGGGGGGAGCGAAAAACTGTTTTTT. It is translated as CASSSTGGSEKLFF. The full variable domain, with the rest looked up from reference TRBV5-1 and TRBJ1-4, is KAGVTQTPRYLIKTRGQQVTLSCSPISGHRSVSWYQQTPGQGLQFLFEYFSETQRNKGNFPGRFSGRQFSNSRSEMNVSTLELGDSALYLCASSSTGGSEKLFFGSGTQLSVL.

The chain links TRBV10-3 to TRBJ1-3; the match to TRBD1 covers 11 bases. Germline assignment: CDR1 ENHRY and CDR2 SYGVKD. The CDR3 extends over 16 amino acids. Trimming removed 6 bases from V and 0 bases from J; junction bases left unmatched: 4. The CDR3 loop is CAIRGTGGFSGNTIYF. In DNA form, the CDR3 reads TGTGCCATCAGAGGGACAGGGGGGTTCTCTGGAAACACCATATATTTT.

The rearrangement uses TRBV25-1 and TRBJ2-7, with 13 nucleotides matching TRBD2. The CDR3 has 13 residues. Trimming took 6 bases from V and 4 from J; bases not matched to a gene: 0. CDR1 is MGHDK and CDR2 is SYGVNS in the germline V gene. The CDR3 DNA reads TGTGCCAGCAGGGGACTAGCGGGGTACGAGCAGTACTTC. The encoded protein is CASRGLAGYEQYF.

This clone was counted a single time. This chain connects TRBV6-6 to TRBJ2-5; tentatively, D is TRBD1 (7 bases). CDR3 length: 13 residues. V lost 8 bases, J lost 3 bases, and 13 bases lay in between. CDR1 and CDR2 from the germline V gene are MNHNY and SVGAGI (reference sequence). The chain's CDR3 is CASRQGGEETQYF. The CDR3 nucleotides read TGTGCCAGCCGACAGGGAGGTGAAGAGACCCAGTACTTC.

In its sample, this clone was seen a few times. The chain carries TRBV3-1 (or the pseudogene TRBV3-2) and TRBJ1-3, with 7 positions matching TRBD1. This CDR3 contains 16 residues. The germline gives CDR1 LGHDT, CDR2 YNNKEL (reference sequence). J lost 1 base, V lost 0 bases, and 3 bases had no gene match. The CDR3 region has the DNA TGTGCCAGCAGCCAAGACCCGACAGGGTCTGGAAACACCATATATTTT. Translation: CASSQDPTGSGNTIYF.

The CDR3: CASSEWEGNNSPLHF. CDR3 sequence (DNA): TGTGCCAGCAGTGAATGGGAGGGTAATAATTCACCCCTCCACTTT. V gene TRBV25-1 combines with J gene TRBJ1-6; no definite D call. This CDR3 comprises 15 residues. Trimming took 1 base from V and 5 from J, leaving 9 bases between them. Germline V gene sequence: CDR1 MGHDK, CDR2 SYGVNS.

The chain links TRBV15 to TRBJ2-1, with D possibly being TRBD1 (5 bases). This CDR3 spans 16 amino acids. The germline CDR1 and CDR2 sequences are LNHNV and YYDKDF (reference sequence). Trimming took 0 bases from V and 7 from J, leaving 16 bases between them. The CDR3 DNA reads as TGTGCCACCAGCAGAGATGGTAGGGGTGACCTTAATGAGCAGTTCTTC. Its protein is CATSRDGRGDLNEQFF.

The V gene is TRBV2, the J gene TRBJ1-6; 10 positions agree with TRBD1. The CDR3 totals 14 residues. V was pared by 4 bases and J by 10 bases, with 4 bases of the junction left unmatched. From germline, CDR1 is SNHLY and CDR2 FYNNEI. The CDR3 protein is CASSGDRGRSPLHF. The CDR3 DNA reads TGTGCCAGCAGTGGGGACAGGGGCAGATCACCCCTCCACTTT.

The chain carries TRBV5-1 and TRBJ2-3; 7 bases agree with TRBD1. The germline V gene encodes CDR1 SGHRS and CDR2 YFSETQ. CDR3 length equals 15 residues. J was trimmed by 2 bases and V by 4 bases; bases with no gene match: 7. CDR3 nucleotide sequence: TGCGCCAGCAGCCAAGTTGACAGGGTCACAGATACGCAGTATTTT. Translated: CASSQVDRVTDTQYF. Combining the CDR3 with reference TRBV5-1 and TRBJ2-3 gives the whole variable domain KAGVTQTPRYLIKTRGQQVTLSCSPISGHRSVSWYQQTPGQGLQFLFEYFSETQRNKGNFPGRFSGRQFSNSRSEMNVSTLELGDSALYLCASSQVDRVTDTQYFGPGTRLTVL.

The chain couples TRBV10-3 to TRBJ1-5, with 8 bases matching TRBD1. The V segment lost 2 bases and the J segment 2 bases; nucleotides outside the gene matches: 2. Germline V gene sequence: CDR1 ENHRY, CDR2 SYGVKD. The CDR3 runs 15 residues. The CDR3 bases are TGTGCCATCAGTGAGGGACAGGGAGGCAATCAGCCCCAGCATTTT. Protein product: CAISEGQGGNQPQHF.

This clone has a single count. V gene TRBV11-1 combines with J gene TRBJ1-4; D might be TRBD1 (5 bases). There are 13 residues in the CDR3. V shed 6 bases and J shed 13 bases, with 18 bases lying between them. The germline V gene has CDR1 SGHAT and CDR2 FQDESV (reference sequence). CDR3 in amino acids: CASRDPSEGRLFF. The CDR3 DNA sequence: TGTGCCAGCAGAGACCCTTCAGAGGGGAGACTGTTTTTT.

CDR3 amino acids: CASSIGLQANEKLFF. The CDR3, as DNA: TGTGCCAGTAGTATAGGGCTACAGGCCAATGAAAAACTGTTTTTT. This sequence joins TRBV19 and TRBJ1-4, with a weak D call TRBD1 (5 bases). This CDR3 region has 15 residues. Trimming left V 1 base short and J 5 bases short, with 11 bases between. CDR1 LNHDA and CDR2 SQIVND come from the germline V gene (reference sequence).